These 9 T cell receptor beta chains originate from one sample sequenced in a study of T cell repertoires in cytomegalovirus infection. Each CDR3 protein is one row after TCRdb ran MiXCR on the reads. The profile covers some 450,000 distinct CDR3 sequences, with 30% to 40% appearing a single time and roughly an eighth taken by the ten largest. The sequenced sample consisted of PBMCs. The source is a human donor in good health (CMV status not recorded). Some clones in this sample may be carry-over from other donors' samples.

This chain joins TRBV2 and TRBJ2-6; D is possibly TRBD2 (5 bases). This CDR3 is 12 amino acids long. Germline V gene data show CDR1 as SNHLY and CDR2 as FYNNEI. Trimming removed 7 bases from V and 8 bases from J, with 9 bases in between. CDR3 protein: CASKPGSNVLTF. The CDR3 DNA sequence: TGTGCCAGCAAACCGGGATCCAACGTCCTGACTTTC.

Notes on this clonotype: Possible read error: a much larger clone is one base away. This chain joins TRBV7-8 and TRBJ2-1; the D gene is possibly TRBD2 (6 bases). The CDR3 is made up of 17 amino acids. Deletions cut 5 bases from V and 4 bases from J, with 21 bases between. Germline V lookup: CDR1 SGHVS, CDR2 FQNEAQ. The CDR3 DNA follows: TGTGCCAGCAGCGTAGAGGCGGGACGGCAAGGATACAATGAGCAGTTCTTC. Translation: CASSVEAGRQGYNEQFF.

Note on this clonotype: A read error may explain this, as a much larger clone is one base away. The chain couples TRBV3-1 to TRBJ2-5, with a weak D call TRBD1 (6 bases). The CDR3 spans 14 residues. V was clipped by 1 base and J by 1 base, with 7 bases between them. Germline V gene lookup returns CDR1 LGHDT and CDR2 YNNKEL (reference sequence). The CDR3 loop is CASSQVTGQETQYF. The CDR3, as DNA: TGTGCCAGCAGCCAAGTGACAGGCCAAGAGACCCAGTACTTC.

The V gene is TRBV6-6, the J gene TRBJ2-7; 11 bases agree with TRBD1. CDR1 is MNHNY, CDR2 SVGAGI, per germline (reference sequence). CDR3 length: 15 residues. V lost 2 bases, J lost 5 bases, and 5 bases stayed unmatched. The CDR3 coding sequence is TGTGCCAGCAGTTACCGGACAGGGGGCTTCAACGAGCAGTACTTC. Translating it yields CASSYRTGGFNEQYF.

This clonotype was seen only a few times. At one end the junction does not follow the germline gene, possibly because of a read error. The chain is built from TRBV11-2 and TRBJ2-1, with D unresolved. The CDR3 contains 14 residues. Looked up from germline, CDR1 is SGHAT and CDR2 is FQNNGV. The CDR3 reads CASSLDIFVDEQFF. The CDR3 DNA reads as TGTGCCAGCAGCCTAGACATCTTTGTGGATGAGCAGTTCTTC. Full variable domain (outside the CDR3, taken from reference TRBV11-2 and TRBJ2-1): EAGVAQSPRYKIIEKRQSVAFWCNPISGHATLYWYQQILGQGPKLLIQFQNNGVVDDSQLPKDRFSAERLKGVDSTLKIQPAKLEDSAVYLCASSLDIFVDEQFFGPGTRLTVL.

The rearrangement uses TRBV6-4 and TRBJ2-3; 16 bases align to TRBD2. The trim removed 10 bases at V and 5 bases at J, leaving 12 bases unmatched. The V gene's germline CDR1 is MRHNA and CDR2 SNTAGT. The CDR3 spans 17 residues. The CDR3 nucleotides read TGTGCCATCAAGACGGGACTAGCGGGGGGGCACGAAGATACGCAGTATTTT. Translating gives CAIKTGLAGGHEDTQYF.

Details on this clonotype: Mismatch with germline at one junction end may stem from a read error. The DNA of the CDR3 is TGTGCCAGCAGTTCGACAGGGGGTTTTGAAGAGACCCCGTACTTC. It yields the protein CASSSTGGFEETPYF. The chain combines TRBV12-3 or TRBV12-4 with TRBJ2-5; 9 nucleotides agree with TRBD1. This CDR3 is built from 15 residues.

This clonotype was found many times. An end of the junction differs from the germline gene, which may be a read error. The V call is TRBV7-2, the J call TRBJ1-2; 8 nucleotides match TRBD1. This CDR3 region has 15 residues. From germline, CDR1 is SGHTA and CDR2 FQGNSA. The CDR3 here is CASSLGGQGSYSYTF. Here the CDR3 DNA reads TGTGCCAGCAGCTTAGGAGGACAGGGTTCCTATAGCTACACCTTC.

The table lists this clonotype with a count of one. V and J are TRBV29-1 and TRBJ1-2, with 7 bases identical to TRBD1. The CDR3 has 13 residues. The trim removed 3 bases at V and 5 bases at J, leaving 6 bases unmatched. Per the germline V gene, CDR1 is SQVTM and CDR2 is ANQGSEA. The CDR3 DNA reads TGCAGCGTTGATATTGGGACAGATTATGGCTACACCTTC. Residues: CSVDIGTDYGYTF.